The clone carrying this T cell receptor (beta chain) has just one count. The sample is drawn from a study of technical replicates of blood from a few donors. The CDR3 sequence is 14 residues long. The germline V and J ends were trimmed by 6 bases and 3 bases, with 18 bases remaining between them. Germline V gene data show CDR1 as SQVTM and CDR2 as ANQGSEA. Using immunoSEQ multiplex PCR, the repertoire was profiled, and TCRdb retains in-frame clones only, with some absent. The sample consists of tens of thousands of clones, almost 96% of them appearing once. The V call is TRBV29-1, the J call TRBJ2-7; D is possibly TRBD1 (6 bases). The sequenced sample was T cells isolated from PBMCs. This receptor was obtained from a human donor in good health. In nucleotides, the CDR3 is TGCAGCGTCGCGGATAGGGGACATAGCTACGAGCAGTACTTC. Protein sequence: CSVADRGHSYEQYF.